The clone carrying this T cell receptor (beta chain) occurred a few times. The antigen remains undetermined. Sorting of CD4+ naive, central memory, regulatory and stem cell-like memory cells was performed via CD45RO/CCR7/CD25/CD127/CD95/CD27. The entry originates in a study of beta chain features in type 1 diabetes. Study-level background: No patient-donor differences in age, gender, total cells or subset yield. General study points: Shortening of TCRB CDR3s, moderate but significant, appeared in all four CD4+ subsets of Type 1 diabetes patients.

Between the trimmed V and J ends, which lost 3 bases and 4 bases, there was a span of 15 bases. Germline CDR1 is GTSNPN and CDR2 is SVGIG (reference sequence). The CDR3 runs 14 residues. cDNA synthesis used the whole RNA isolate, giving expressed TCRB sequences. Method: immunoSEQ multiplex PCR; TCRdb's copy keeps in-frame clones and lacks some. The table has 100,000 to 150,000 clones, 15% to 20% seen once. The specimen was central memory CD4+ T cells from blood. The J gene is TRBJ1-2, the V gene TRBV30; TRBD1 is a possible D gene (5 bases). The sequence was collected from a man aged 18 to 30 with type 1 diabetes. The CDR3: CAWSRRRAGYGYTF. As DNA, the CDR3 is TGTGCCTGGAGCCGCCGCAGGGCCGGCTATGGCTACACCTTC.